What follows are 31 T cell receptor beta chains derived from one specimen sequenced in a study of shared clonotypes between healthy human individuals. Assay used: immunoSEQ multiplex PCR; TCRdb lists only in-frame clones, some missing. The sample consists of about 530,000 clones, about 95% of them appearing once. The source material was naive CD4+ T cells sorted from blood. As for subset: CD45RA+ positively selected. These receptors all stem from a woman aged 25 to 39 in good health.

The chain employs TRBV5-1 and TRBJ2-5; D call uncertain. With 0 bases removed from V and 3 bases from J, the gap between germline ends came to 18 bases. Germline V gene lookup returns CDR1 SGHRS and CDR2 YFSETQ. The CDR3 has 17 amino acids. CDR3 sequence reads: CASSLGWLGSLKETQYF. In nucleotides, the CDR3 is TGCGCCAGCAGCTTGGGTTGGTTAGGGTCGCTAAAAGAGACCCAGTACTTC.

The CDR3 sequence: CASSTTGFDTEAFF. CDR3 in DNA: TGCGCCAGCAGCACGACAGGGTTTGACACTGAAGCTTTCTTT. The chain couples TRBV5-1 to TRBJ1-1, with TRBD1 matching 7 bases. CDR3 size: 14 residues. The germline gives CDR1 SGHRS, CDR2 YFSETQ. The trim removed 4 bases at V and 3 bases at J, leaving 6 bases unmatched. The full variable domain, completed using reference TRBV5-1 and TRBJ1-1, is KAGVTQTPRYLIKTRGQQVTLSCSPISGHRSVSWYQQTPGQGLQFLFEYFSETQRNKGNFPGRFSGRQFSNSRSEMNVSTLELGDSALYLCASSTTGFDTEAFFGQGTRLTVV.

This chain uses TRBV28 with TRBJ2-4, with 9 bases lining up with TRBD1. J lost 1 base, V lost 6 bases, and 4 bases had no gene match. This CDR3 spans 15 amino acids. Germline V gene lookup returns CDR1 MDHEN and CDR2 SYDVKM. CDR3 residues: CASRRQGVAKNIQYF. CDR3 nucleotide sequence: TGTGCCAGCAGACGACAGGGGGTGGCCAAAAACATTCAGTACTTC.

V gene TRBV6-1 combines with J gene TRBJ2-6; no clear D. Per the germline V gene, CDR1 is MNHNS and CDR2 is SASEGT. The CDR3 extends over 14 amino acids. The V end lost 5 bases, the J end lost 1 base, and 6 bases lay between the germline ends. The CDR3 reads CASSTPSGANVLTF. Written as DNA, the CDR3 is TGTGCCAGCAGTACACCTTCTGGGGCCAACGTCCTGACTTTC.

This chain connects TRBV18 to TRBJ2-5, with a tentative D call TRBD2 (6 bases). Germline loops: CDR1 KGHSH, CDR2 LQKENI. The CDR3 runs to 14 residues. Trimming took off 5 bases at V and 5 bases at J, with 15 bases between the two ends. The CDR3 region has the DNA TGTGCCAGCTCATTCGGCACTAGCTTGGAGACCCAGTACTTC. Encoded protein: CASSFGTSLETQYF.

The chain couples TRBV4-2 to TRBJ2-5; maybe TRBD2 (5 bases). V lost 8 bases to trimming and J lost 5 bases, with 15 bases between them. Germline V gives CDR1 LGHNA, CDR2 YNFKEQ. The CDR3 length is 13 residues. In DNA, the CDR3 is TGTGCCAGCCCGCGTGGATGGGAGGAGACCCAGTACTTC. Translated, it gives CASPRGWEETQYF.

The chain employs TRBV28 and TRBJ1-5; 8 bases match TRBD1. Germline-derived CDR1 and CDR2 are MDHEN and SYDVKM. The CDR3 contains 15 residues. V lost 5 bases and J lost 3; bases outside the gene matches: 6. The CDR3 bases are TGTGCCAGCAGTCTCGGGACAGGCCTCAATCAGCCCCAGCATTTT. Translating gives CASSLGTGLNQPQHF.

A few counts support this clone. V usage is TRBV7-9 and J usage is TRBJ2-1; 11 bases agree with TRBD2. V gave up 8 bases and J gave up 6 bases; unmatched junction bases: 6. Germline lookup yields CDR1 SEHNR and CDR2 FQNEAQ (reference sequence). This CDR3 region has 14 residues. This CDR3 reads CASRKGTSGNEQFF. DNA of the CDR3: TGTGCCAGCCGCAAAGGGACTAGCGGCAATGAGCAGTTCTTC.

The chain couples TRBV18 to TRBJ2-5; D not certain. V gave up 4 bases and J gave up 1 base, with 13 bases separating them. Germline V gene sequence: CDR1 KGHSH, CDR2 LQKENI. The CDR3 loop spans 15 amino acids. The CDR3 DNA reads as TGTGCCAGCTCACTTTCCATGGGGTCCCAAGAGACCCAGTACTTC. It yields the protein CASSLSMGSQETQYF.

The V gene is TRBV2, the J gene TRBJ2-2; TRBD2 matches 7 bases. Germline CDR1 and CDR2: SNHLY and FYNNEI. This CDR3 region has 16 residues. V gave up 3 bases and J gave up 6 bases; unmatched junction bases: 10. In DNA form, the CDR3 reads TGTGCCAGCAGTGACGTGCTAGCGGCCGGGGCCGGGGAGCTGTTTTTT. It specifies CASSDVLAAGAGELFF. Full variable domain (missing parts from reference TRBV2 and TRBJ2-2): EPEVTQTPSHQVTQMGQEVILRCVPISNHLYFYWYRQILGQKVEFLVSFYNNEISEKSEIFDDQFSVERPDGSNFTLKIRSTKLEDSAMYFCASSDVLAAGAGELFFGEGSRLTVL.

This rearrangement joins TRBV7-3 to TRBJ1-1; D not resolved. Germline V gene sequence: CDR1 SGHTA, CDR2 FQGTGA. The V and J ends lost 2 bases and 1 base respectively, with 8 bases between them. The CDR3 covers 14 residues. DNA for the CDR3: TGTGCCAGCAGCTTAGGTGGAGCGAACACTGAAGCTTTCTTT. Its protein is CASSLGGANTEAFF.

V usage is TRBV7-9 and J usage is TRBJ2-3; TRBD2 aligns across 8 bases. From germline, CDR1 is SEHNR and CDR2 FQNEAQ (reference sequence). CDR3 length: 17 amino acids. V shed 5 bases, J shed 6 bases, and the junction held 16 bases outside the gene matches. The chain's CDR3 is CASSPATGRAKADTQYF. CDR3 in DNA: TGTGCCAGCAGCCCCGCGACCGGGAGGGCCAAAGCGGATACGCAGTATTTT.

V and J are TRBV7-8 and TRBJ1-5; no clear D gene. Trimming pared 3 bases from V and 7 bases from J, leaving 10 bases between. Germline lookup yields CDR1 SGHVS and CDR2 FQNEAQ. The CDR3 has 13 residues. The CDR3 nucleotides are TGTGCCAGCAGCTTCTCCCCTTGGCAGCCCCAGCATTTT. Its protein is CASSFSPWQPQHF.

The J gene is TRBJ1-3, the V gene TRBV28; no clear D. Germline values: CDR1 MDHEN, CDR2 SYDVKM. This CDR3 has 11 amino acids. V was pared by 3 bases and J by 10 bases, with 7 bases between. This CDR3 reads CASSFRGTIYF. In DNA, the CDR3 is TGTGCCAGCAGTTTTAGAGGGACCATATATTTT.

The chain has TRBV18 and TRBJ2-1, with TRBD2 identical over 7 bases. Germline V gene data show CDR1 as KGHSH and CDR2 as LQKENI. The CDR3 sequence is 16 residues long. Germline trimming cut 6 bases from V and 0 bases from J; bases unmatched to any gene: 8. The chain's CDR3 is CASSPTLANSYNEQFF. CDR3 DNA: TGTGCCAGCTCCCCTACACTAGCGAACTCCTACAATGAGCAGTTCTTC.

This chain links TRBV10-3 with TRBJ2-7; 7 positions match TRBD1. CDR1 ENHRY and CDR2 SYGVKD come from the germline V gene. The V segment lost 1 base and the J segment 3 bases; nucleotides outside the gene matches: 6. The CDR3 has 15 residues. The CDR3 spells CAISEYPTGIYEQYF. Here the CDR3 DNA reads TGTGCCATCAGTGAGTACCCGACAGGGATCTACGAGCAGTACTTC.

This clone appeared a single time. The gene calls are TRBV7-6 and TRBJ2-3, with D possibly TRBD2 on 6 matching bases. The CDR3 has 16 amino acids. CDR1 is SGHVS and CDR2 is FNYEAQ in the germline V gene. Trimming shortened V by 0 bases and J by 2 bases, and 12 bases separated the two germline ends. As DNA, the CDR3 is TGTGCCAGCAGCTTAGCGCTAGCGATATCCACAGATACGCAGTATTTT. This sequence encodes CASSLALAISTDTQYF.

The CDR3 sequence is CASSSIRTSGGSYEQYF. The CDR3 region has the DNA TGTGCCAGCAGTTCAATAAGGACTAGCGGGGGATCCTACGAGCAGTACTTC. The rearrangement links TRBV7-9 to TRBJ2-7, with 13 bases identical to TRBD2. The CDR3 contains 17 residues. In germline, CDR1 is SEHNR, CDR2 FQNEAQ (reference sequence). Germline trimming cut 6 bases from V and 1 base from J; bases unmatched to any gene: 9.

CDR3 sequence (DNA): TGTGCCAGCAGCGCCAGGACTAGCGGGAGTACCGGGGAGCTGTTTTTT. Protein product: CASSARTSGSTGELFF. This chain links TRBV9 with TRBJ2-2; 13 bases map to TRBD2. CDR1 and CDR2 from the germline V gene are SGDLS and YYNGEE. V dropped 3 bases and J dropped 5; count of bases not matched to a gene: 4. This CDR3 contains 16 residues.

V gene TRBV5-1 combines with J gene TRBJ2-5; D gene ambiguous. The CDR3 length is 14 residues. V was clipped by 4 bases and J by 7 bases, with 17 bases between them. CDR1 SGHRS and CDR2 YFSETQ come from the germline V gene. As DNA, the CDR3 is TGCGCCAGCAGCGCTGAGGCTACCCAATTGACCCAGTACTTC. Amino acid sequence: CASSAEATQLTQYF.

V is TRBV5-8 and J is TRBJ2-1; TRBD2 matches 13 bases. The CDR3 length is 16 residues. The germline V gene has CDR1 SGHTS and CDR2 YDEGEE. V dropped 5 bases and J dropped 7; count of bases not matched to a gene: 9. The CDR3 coding sequence is TGTGCCAGCAGGATAAGGCCGGGACTAGCGGGGAATGAGCAGTTCTTC. Encoded protein: CASRIRPGLAGNEQFF.

The chain is built from TRBV19 and TRBJ2-1, with 8 bases lining up with TRBD2. With V trimmed by 0 bases and J by 9 bases, 13 bases remained unmatched. Germline loops: CDR1 LNHDA, CDR2 SQIVND (reference sequence). This CDR3 spans 17 amino acids. The CDR3 loop is CASSIEGSGKGISEQFF. The CDR3 nucleotides are TGTGCCAGTAGTATAGAGGGTAGCGGGAAAGGTATAAGTGAGCAGTTCTTC.

The chain joins TRBV7-9 to TRBJ2-5; possibly TRBD1 or TRBD2 for D (5 bases each). The DNA end is a closer match to TRBJ2-7, so the J assignment may be wrong. CDR3 size: 15 residues. CDR1 and CDR2 from the germline V gene are SEHNR and FQNEAQ (reference sequence). The CDR3 region has the DNA TGTGCCAGCAGCTTAGTGAGGGACGGCAACTACGAGCAGTACTTC. Translation gives CASSLVRDGNYEQYF.

This clone was seen a few times. The chain has TRBV6-1 and TRBJ1-5, with TRBD1 identical over 8 bases. This CDR3 spans 18 amino acids. J lost 4 bases, V lost 3 bases, and 14 bases had no gene match. The germline CDR1 and CDR2 sequences are MNHNS and SASEGT. The DNA for the CDR3 is TGTGCCAGCAGTGAGACCGACCTAAGGGACAGGCGTAATCAGCCCCAGCATTTT. This encodes CASSETDLRDRRNQPQHF.

The chain has TRBV5-1 and TRBJ1-4, with a weak D call TRBD1 (5 bases). V lost 0 bases and J 5 bases, leaving 11 bases between the germline ends. This CDR3 has 15 amino acids. CDR1 SGHRS and CDR2 YFSETQ come from the germline V gene. This CDR3 is CASSLDPGRNEKLFF. The CDR3 bases are TGCGCCAGCAGCTTGGATCCGGGACGGAATGAAAAACTGTTTTTT.

The genes are TRBV7-9 and TRBJ1-1, with a tentative D call TRBD1 (5 bases). The CDR3 runs to 13 residues. The V end lost 2 bases, the J end lost 5 bases, and 9 bases lay between the germline ends. The germline V gene encodes CDR1 SEHNR and CDR2 FQNEAQ (reference sequence). The CDR3 DNA is TGTGCCAGCAGCTTATGGGGGGAGACTGAAGCTTTCTTT. This codes for CASSLWGETEAFF.

The CDR3 here is CASTLPGKAYGYTF. The CDR3 nucleotides are TGTGCCAGCACCCTACCCGGGAAAGCCTATGGCTACACCTTC. The chain joins TRBV28 to TRBJ1-2; D gene uncertain. Trimming removed 7 bases from V and 4 bases from J, with 16 bases in between. The CDR3 loop spans 14 amino acids. Germline V gene data show CDR1 as MDHEN and CDR2 as SYDVKM.

This clone was counted once. This rearrangement joins TRBV27 to TRBJ2-6, with 8 bases fitting TRBD2. The CDR3 sequence is 17 residues long. Germline V CDR1 and CDR2: MNHEY, SMNVEV (reference sequence). Unmatched junction bases numbered 7, after V lost 3 bases and J lost 3 bases. CDR3 sequence: CASSLFSGGLGANVLTF. CDR3 coding DNA: TGTGCCAGCAGTTTGTTCTCGGGAGGGCTTGGGGCCAACGTCCTGACTTTC.

The rearrangement links TRBV6-6 to TRBJ2-2; D remains ambiguous. Trimming left V 6 bases short and J 5 bases short, with 10 bases between. CDR1 and CDR2 from the germline V gene are MNHNY and SVGAGI (reference sequence). The CDR3 is 13 residues long. The CDR3 bases are TGTGCCAGCAGACTCGACGAGACCGGGGAGCTGTTTTTT. This gives the protein CASRLDETGELFF.

The chain combines TRBV4-2 with TRBJ2-6, with TRBD2 identical over 7 bases. The germline gives CDR1 LGHNA, CDR2 YNFKEQ. Unmatched junction bases numbered 5, after V lost 0 bases and J lost 0 bases. This CDR3 is 18 amino acids long. The CDR3 protein is CASSQDGRERSGANVLTF. As DNA, the CDR3 is TGTGCCAGCAGCCAAGATGGGAGGGAGCGCTCTGGGGCCAACGTCCTGACTTTC.

A few counts support this clone. This rearrangement joins TRBV7-9 to TRBJ1-5; D remains unclear. The CDR3 has 13 residues. The germline gives CDR1 SEHNR, CDR2 FQNEAQ (reference sequence). Trimming left V 1 base short and J 7 bases short, with 8 bases between. The CDR3 is CASSLEGRQPQHF. Written as DNA, the CDR3 is TGTGCCAGCAGCTTAGAGGGAAGGCAGCCCCAGCATTTT.